The rows below give T cell receptor beta chains drawn from one sample of a study of OX40 agonist ivuxolimab in advanced cancers. Profiling relied on immunoSEQ multiplex PCR, and the TCRdb table lists in-frame clones only, not all of them. The sample records 75,000 to 100,000 clones, roughly 89% being singletons. The material sequenced was CD4+ or CD8+ T cells sorted from blood, taken in a trial of the OX40 agonist ivuxolimab. Every receptor here comes from an adult with an advanced solid tumor such as melanoma, head and neck, liver or kidney cancer. Both conserved end residues are part of each CDR3. The order of the fields is D gene, clone size, J gene, V gene, CDR3 protein, CDR3 DNA. D genes are given only for firm matches. Clone size is stated in some rows and not others, as once, few, many or a class when expanded.

D gene: .; clone size: .; J gene: TRBJ1-2; V gene: TRBV28; CDR3 protein: CASSFSGLGSYGYTF; CDR3 DNA: TGTGCCAGCAGTTTTTCTGGGTTGGGCAGCTATGGCTACACCTTC
D gene: TRBD2; clone size: .; J gene: TRBJ2-1; V gene: TRBV27; CDR3 protein: CASSPRAGGDNEQFF; CDR3 DNA: TGTGCCAGCAGCCCCCGGGCGGGAGGGGACAATGAGCAGTTCTTC
D gene: TRBD1; clone size: .; J gene: TRBJ2-2; V gene: TRBV6-5; CDR3 protein: CASSYGTANTGELFF; CDR3 DNA: TGTGCCAGCAGTTACGGGACAGCGAACACCGGGGAGCTGTTTTTT
D gene: .; clone size: once; J gene: TRBJ1-5; V gene: TRBV28; CDR3 protein: CASRDLNQPQHF; CDR3 DNA: TGTGCCAGCAGGGATCTCAATCAGCCCCAGCATTTT
D gene: TRBD1; clone size: .; J gene: TRBJ1-5; V gene: TRBV5-6; CDR3 protein: CASSLLTGDQPQHF; CDR3 DNA: TGTGCCAGCAGCTTGTTAACAGGGGATCAGCCCCAGCATTTT
D gene: .; clone size: .; J gene: TRBJ2-7; V gene: TRBV10-3; CDR3 protein: CAISESLDIYEQYF; CDR3 DNA: TGTGCCATCAGTGAGTCACTAGATATCTACGAGCAGTACTTC
D gene: .; clone size: .; J gene: TRBJ1-3; V gene: TRBV6-6; CDR3 protein: CASSYSTQTSGNTIYF; CDR3 DNA: TGTGCCAGCAGTTACTCGACGCAGACCTCTGGAAACACCATATATTTT
D gene: TRBD2; clone size: .; J gene: TRBJ2-7; V gene: TRBV15; CDR3 protein: CATSRGGSGIYEQYF; CDR3 DNA: TGTGCCACCAGCAGAGGCGGTAGCGGGATCTACGAGCAGTACTTC
D gene: TRBD2; clone size: .; J gene: TRBJ2-5; V gene: TRBV10-3; CDR3 protein: CAISRLAGETQYF; CDR3 DNA: TGTGCCATCAGCAGACTAGCAGGAGAGACCCAGTACTTC
D gene: .; clone size: .; J gene: TRBJ1-3; V gene: TRBV19; CDR3 protein: CASSMLESGNTIYF; CDR3 DNA: TGTGCCAGTAGTATGCTAGAGTCTGGAAACACCATATATTTT
D gene: .; clone size: .; J gene: TRBJ2-3; V gene: TRBV19; CDR3 protein: CASSIGIRDTQYF; CDR3 DNA: TGTGCCAGTAGTATAGGGATTAGAGATACGCAGTATTTT
D gene: .; clone size: .; J gene: TRBJ1-1; V gene: TRBV13; CDR3 protein: CASSLAGNTEAFF; CDR3 DNA: TGTGCCAGCAGCTTAGCTGGGAACACTGAAGCTTTCTTT
D gene: .; clone size: once; J gene: TRBJ2-2; V gene: TRBV9; CDR3 protein: CASSVMVEPGELFF; CDR3 DNA: TGTGCCAGCAGCGTAATGGTCGAACCCGGGGAGCTGTTTTTT
D gene: TRBD1; clone size: .; J gene: TRBJ2-7; V gene: TRBV28; CDR3 protein: CASSTRTGKYEQYF; CDR3 DNA: TGTGCCAGCAGTACCCGGACAGGGAAATACGAGCAGTACTTC
D gene: TRBD2; clone size: .; J gene: TRBJ2-2; V gene: TRBV11-2; CDR3 protein: CASSWKGLDTGELFF; CDR3 DNA: TGTGCCAGCAGCTGGAAGGGACTAGACACCGGGGAGCTGTTTTTT
D gene: TRBD2; clone size: .; J gene: TRBJ2-7; V gene: TRBV5-4; CDR3 protein: CASTRAGGPREQYF; CDR3 DNA: TGTGCCAGCACCCGTGCGGGAGGGCCGCGGGAGCAGTACTTC
D gene: .; clone size: .; J gene: TRBJ2-1; V gene: TRBV30; CDR3 protein: CAWSVRRASYNEQFF; CDR3 DNA: TGTGCCTGGAGTGTACGGCGCGCATCCTACAATGAGCAGTTCTTC
D gene: .; clone size: .; J gene: TRBJ2-7; V gene: TRBV6-1; CDR3 protein: CASSSTFAAYEQYF; CDR3 DNA: TGTGCCAGCAGTTCCACTTTCGCCGCCTACGAGCAGTACTTC
D gene: .; clone size: .; J gene: TRBJ2-1; V gene: TRBV9; CDR3 protein: CASSVVKGSEQFF; CDR3 DNA: TGTGCCAGCAGCGTAGTTAAGGGGTCGGAGCAGTTCTTC
D gene: TRBD2; clone size: .; J gene: TRBJ2-3; V gene: TRBV7-6; CDR3 protein: CASSKTSGRADTQYF; CDR3 DNA: TGTGCCAGCAGCAAGACTAGCGGGAGGGCGGATACGCAGTATTTT
D gene: .; clone size: .; J gene: TRBJ2-7; V gene: TRBV28; CDR3 protein: CASSLSLLAHEQYF; CDR3 DNA: TGTGCCAGCAGTTTGTCCCTACTAGCCCACGAGCAGTACTTC
D gene: .; clone size: few; J gene: TRBJ2-1; V gene: TRBV4-1; CDR3 protein: CASSQYNEQFF; CDR3 DNA: TGCGCCAGCAGCCAATACAATGAGCAGTTCTTC
D gene: .; clone size: .; J gene: TRBJ1-1; V gene: TRBV11-3; CDR3 protein: CASSLRTEAFF; CDR3 DNA: TGTGCCAGCAGCCTGCGGACTGAAGCTTTCTTT
D gene: .; clone size: .; J gene: TRBJ1-4; V gene: TRBV2; CDR3 protein: CASRGSTQGDEKLFF; CDR3 DNA: TGTGCCAGCAGGGGGTCCACCCAAGGAGATGAAAAACTGTTTTTT
D gene: .; clone size: .; J gene: TRBJ2-7; V gene: TRBV4-3; CDR3 protein: CASSQEGGHDEQYF; CDR3 DNA: TGCGCCAGCAGCCAAGAGGGGGGGCACGACGAGCAGTACTTC
D gene: .; clone size: .; J gene: TRBJ2-6; V gene: TRBV27; CDR3 protein: CASRTDSGANVLTF; CDR3 DNA: TGTGCCAGCAGAACAGACTCTGGGGCCAACGTCCTGACTTTC
D gene: .; clone size: .; J gene: TRBJ2-1; V gene: TRBV6-6; CDR3 protein: CASSRQPGLEQFF; CDR3 DNA: TGTGCCAGCAGCCGCCAGCCGGGGCTTGAGCAGTTCTTC
D gene: .; clone size: .; J gene: TRBJ2-7; V gene: TRBV11-2; CDR3 protein: CASSLVGNEQYF; CDR3 DNA: TGTGCCAGCAGCTTAGTGGGGAACGAGCAGTACTTC
D gene: TRBD2; clone size: few; J gene: TRBJ2-3; V gene: TRBV19; CDR3 protein: CASSIDLFRLAGGVDTQYF; CDR3 DNA: TGTGCCAGTAGTATAGATCTATTCCGGCTAGCGGGAGGAGTGGATACGCAGTATTTT
D gene: TRBD1; clone size: .; J gene: TRBJ2-1; V gene: TRBV2; CDR3 protein: CASSVSGTGFYNEQFF; CDR3 DNA: TGTGCCAGCAGTGTATCCGGGACAGGGTTCTACAATGAGCAGTTCTTC
D gene: TRBD2; clone size: .; J gene: TRBJ2-1; V gene: TRBV4-1; CDR3 protein: CASSPLSRGLADEQFF; CDR3 DNA: TGCGCCAGCAGCCCCTTAAGCCGGGGACTAGCGGATGAGCAGTTCTTC
D gene: .; clone size: .; J gene: TRBJ1-1; V gene: TRBV18; CDR3 protein: CASSPQPGHRTGEAFF; CDR3 DNA: TGTGCCAGCTCACCTCAACCGGGACATAGAACAGGTGAAGCTTTCTTT
D gene: TRBD1; clone size: .; J gene: TRBJ1-5; V gene: TRBV7-2; CDR3 protein: CASSLDRGGNNQPQHF; CDR3 DNA: TGTGCCAGCAGCTTAGACAGGGGCGGAAACAATCAGCCCCAGCATTTT
D gene: TRBD2; clone size: .; J gene: TRBJ2-1; V gene: TRBV7-6; CDR3 protein: CASSLGAGGVDEQFF; CDR3 DNA: TGTGCCAGCAGCTTGGGGGCGGGAGGGGTTGATGAGCAGTTCTTC
D gene: TRBD1; clone size: .; J gene: TRBJ1-2; V gene: TRBV28; CDR3 protein: CASSPPIIGPGQGAYGYTF; CDR3 DNA: TGTGCCAGCAGTCCTCCCATAATCGGTCCGGGACAGGGGGCCTATGGCTACACCTTC
D gene: .; clone size: once; J gene: TRBJ1-2; V gene: TRBV30; CDR3 protein: CAWLPGPNYGYTF; CDR3 DNA: TGTGCCTGGCTACCGGGACCAAACTATGGCTACACCTTC
D gene: .; clone size: .; J gene: TRBJ2-2; V gene: TRBV9; CDR3 protein: CASSVDATGRTGELFF; CDR3 DNA: TGTGCCAGCAGCGTAGACGCAACAGGGAGGACCGGGGAGCTGTTTTTT
D gene: .; clone size: many; J gene: TRBJ2-2; V gene: TRBV4-2; CDR3 protein: CASSQDRGGELFF; CDR3 DNA: TGTGCCAGCAGCCAAGACCGGGGCGGGGAGCTGTTTTTT
D gene: TRBD1; clone size: .; J gene: TRBJ1-1; V gene: TRBV18; CDR3 protein: CASSPRGGEVEAFF; CDR3 DNA: TGTGCCAGCTCACCACGAGGGGGCGAGGTCGAAGCTTTCTTT
D gene: TRBD1; clone size: .; J gene: TRBJ2-3; V gene: TRBV18; CDR3 protein: CASSRQGLSTDTQYF; CDR3 DNA: TGTGCCAGCTCGCGACAGGGATTAAGCACAGATACGCAGTATTTT
D gene: .; clone size: .; J gene: TRBJ2-7; V gene: TRBV4-2; CDR3 protein: CASSQEGGVDYEQYF; CDR3 DNA: TGTGCCAGCAGCCAAGAAGGAGGCGTGGATTACGAGCAGTACTTC
D gene: TRBD2; clone size: .; J gene: TRBJ2-3; V gene: TRBV18; CDR3 protein: CASSAGLAGETDTQYF; CDR3 DNA: TGTGCCAGCTCAGCCGGACTAGCGGGAGAGACAGATACGCAGTATTTT
D gene: .; clone size: .; J gene: TRBJ2-1; V gene: TRBV5-6; CDR3 protein: CASSLGGNEQFF; CDR3 DNA: TGTGCCAGCAGCTTGGGAGGCAATGAGCAGTTCTTC
D gene: TRBD2; clone size: .; J gene: TRBJ2-2; V gene: TRBV7-9; CDR3 protein: CASTPGLASVAGELFF; CDR3 DNA: TGTGCCAGCACCCCTGGACTAGCGTCTGTTGCCGGGGAGCTGTTTTTT
D gene: TRBD1; clone size: .; J gene: TRBJ2-1; V gene: TRBV7-9; CDR3 protein: CASSLVHFGRQGSYNEQFF; CDR3 DNA: TGTGCCAGCAGCTTAGTCCATTTTGGGAGACAGGGCTCCTACAATGAGCAGTTCTTC
D gene: TRBD2; clone size: .; J gene: TRBJ2-1; V gene: TRBV2; CDR3 protein: CASSEGTSVTNEQFF; CDR3 DNA: TGTGCCAGCAGTGAGGGGACTAGCGTTACCAATGAGCAGTTCTTC
D gene: TRBD1; clone size: .; J gene: TRBJ1-5; V gene: TRBV30; CDR3 protein: CASGGDRTPQHF; CDR3 DNA: TGTGCCTCCGGTGGGGACAGAACGCCCCAGCATTTT
D gene: .; clone size: .; J gene: TRBJ1-1; V gene: TRBV28; CDR3 protein: CASSLKRRRNTEAFF; CDR3 DNA: TGTGCCAGCAGTTTGAAGCGCCGGAGGAACACTGAAGCTTTCTTT
D gene: .; clone size: .; J gene: TRBJ1-1; V gene: TRBV9; CDR3 protein: CASSTSRGWDTEAFF; CDR3 DNA: TGTGCCAGCAGCACGTCCAGGGGATGGGACACTGAAGCTTTCTTT
D gene: .; clone size: .; J gene: TRBJ2-7; V gene: TRBV19; CDR3 protein: CASTSPGGKNEQYF; CDR3 DNA: TGTGCCAGTACCTCACCCGGGGGTAAAAACGAGCAGTACTTC
D gene: .; clone size: .; J gene: TRBJ2-1; V gene: TRBV6-5; CDR3 protein: CASKGRLINEQFF; CDR3 DNA: TGTGCCAGCAAAGGGAGATTGATCAATGAGCAGTTCTTC
D gene: TRBD1; clone size: once; J gene: TRBJ2-7; V gene: TRBV6-5; CDR3 protein: CASSFDRVSNEQYF; CDR3 DNA: TGTGCCAGCAGTTTCGACAGGGTTTCCAACGAGCAGTACTTC
D gene: .; clone size: .; J gene: TRBJ1-4; V gene: TRBV5-6; CDR3 protein: CASSEGVTTNEKLFF; CDR3 DNA: TGTGCCAGCAGCGAGGGGGTCACAACTAATGAAAAACTGTTTTTT